The 3 T cell receptor beta chains below come from one sample, sequenced in a study of human T cells and chemical hapten exposure. TCRdb itself ran the RACE reads through MiXCR, one entry per CDR3 protein. The data contain 100,000 or so distinct CDR3 sequences, approximately 11% of them singletons. Sample time point: patch test 1, 2 weeks after DPC sensitization. Stated treatment: therapeutic diphenylcyclopropenone sensitization with weekly scalp DPC. The material sequenced was whole blood, taken in connection with sensitization to the hapten diphenylcyclopropenone (DPC). Receptor source: a woman between 40 and 50 years old with alopecia areata. Some clones in this sample may be carry-over from other donors' samples.

This clonotype was seen many times. This chain joins TRBV15 and TRBJ1-6, with TRBD1 as a possible D gene (6 bases). This CDR3 contains 13 residues. Per germline, CDR1 LNHNV and CDR2 YYDKDF (reference sequence). V lost 7 bases and J lost 7, with 11 bases in between. CDR3 coding DNA: TGTGCCACCACAGGGGAGGAGAATTCACCCCTCCACTTT. This sequence encodes CATTGEENSPLHF.

This clonotype has ten or more counts. V usage is TRBV20-1 and J usage is TRBJ2-3; 15 bases agree with TRBD2. The germline gives CDR1 DFQATT, CDR2 SNEGSKA (reference sequence). V was pared by 7 bases and J by 4 bases, with 9 bases of the junction left unmatched. CDR3 length equals 16 residues. CDR3 DNA sequence: TGCAGTGTTCGGACTAGCGGGGGGGCAGTTGCAGATACGCAGTATTTT. This sequence encodes CSVRTSGGAVADTQYF.

The chain carries TRBV7-9 and TRBJ1-4; tentative D call: TRBD1 (5 bases). CDR1 and CDR2 (germline): SEHNR, FQNEAQ (reference sequence). The CDR3 has 14 amino acids. Trimming stripped 5 bases from V and 8 bases from J, with 15 bases between. This chain's CDR3 is CASSATRAEEKLFF. DNA for the CDR3: TGTGCCAGCAGCGCGACCAGGGCGGAGGAAAAACTGTTTTTT.